Listed below are T cell receptor beta chains from one sample, sequenced in a study of T cells after yellow fever vaccination. TCRdb reanalysed the 5' RACE reads using MiXCR and keeps one entry per CDR3 protein. Found here are tens of thousands of distinct CDR3 sequences, under 5.5% of them singletons; the top ten hold around 35%. Sequencing used PBMCs, either bulk or a sorted T-cell subset (CD4+, CD8+, memory, or dextramer-sorted; not recorded which), obtained on the day of the yellow fever booster vaccination. Receptors originate from a man aged 18 to 29 who received the YFV17D yellow fever vaccine. CDR3s include the opening cysteine and the closing phenylalanine or tryptophan. A D gene is named only where the DNA matches it firmly. Not all rows give a size; the values are once, few, many and, for expanded clones, a class.

many	TRBJ2-2	-	TRBV6-5	TGTGCCAGCAGCAAACAGAGAACGAACACCGGGGAGCTGTTTTTT	CASSKQRTNTGELFF
-	TRBJ1-2	-	TRBV7-2	TGTGCCAGCAGCTTATGGGGAGGTCATGGCTACACCTTC	CASSLWGGHGYTF
many	TRBJ1-1	-	TRBV7-2	TGTGCCAGCAGCCCACATGGAACCATGAACACTGAAGCTTTCTTT	CASSPHGTMNTEAFF
few	TRBJ2-5	TRBD2	TRBV7-9	TGTGCCAGCAGCTCACCCATATTAGCGGGAGGGACCCAGTACTTC	CASSSPILAGGTQYF
many	TRBJ2-1	-	TRBV20-1	TGCAGTGCTAGACGTCTGGGACAATACAATGAGCAGTTCTTC	CSARRLGQYNEQFF
few	TRBJ2-7	TRBD2	TRBV7-2	TGTGCCAGCAGCTTAGTTGGGGGGGCCTACGAGCAGTACTTC	CASSLVGGAYEQYF
many	TRBJ2-7	TRBD1	TRBV29-1	TGCAGCGTTGAAGTGAAGGGGGCGGGCGAGCAGTACTTC	CSVEVKGAGEQYF
many	TRBJ2-1	TRBD2	TRBV7-9	TGTGCCAGCAGCTTTAACGGGGGGGACGAGCAGTTCTTC	CASSFNGGDEQFF
many	TRBJ2-2	-	TRBV20-1	TGCAGTGCTTTAAAGGGGGACACCGGGGAGCTGTTTTTT	CSALKGDTGELFF
few	TRBJ2-7	-	TRBV11-2	TGTGCCAGCAGCCAAGATCTAGCGCCTGCCTACGAGCAGTACTTC	CASSQDLAPAYEQYF
-	TRBJ1-2	-	TRBV7-2	TGTGCCAGCAAGAAAGGGGGGGGCTATGGCTACACCTTC	CASKKGGGYGYTF
many	TRBJ2-3	-	TRBV29-1	TGCAGCGTTGAGTTCCCGACCACTTATTTT	CSVEFPTTYF
-	TRBJ2-5	-	TRBV7-2	TGTGCCAGCAGCCCCCAGTCGGGGTATGGGACCCAGTACTTC	CASSPQSGYGTQYF
many	TRBJ1-4	-	TRBV9	TGTGCCAGCAGTCTTGACAGTTCAACTAATGAAAAACTGTTTTTT	CASSLDSSTNEKLFF
many	TRBJ2-5	-	TRBV6-2/TRBV6-3	TGTGCCAGCAGTTACAGGGAACAAGAGACCCAGTACTTC	CASSYREQETQYF
many	TRBJ2-5	TRBD1	TRBV4-3	TGCGCCAGCAGCCAAGATTCGGGGACAGGGAGAGAGACCCAGTACTTC	CASSQDSGTGRETQYF
many	TRBJ1-1	-	TRBV5-1	TGCGCCAGCAGCTTGCTCCCAATGAACACTGAAGCTTTCTTT	CASSLLPMNTEAFF
many	TRBJ2-5	TRBD2	TRBV4-3	TGCGCCAGCAGCCCACAAGGACTAGCGGGGAATGGGGAGACCCAGTACTTC	CASSPQGLAGNGETQYF